This TCR beta chain was sequenced during a study of early stage breast cancer tumors. Study-wide context: Each sample averaged approximately 9.9-fold read coverage.

TCRdb keeps only in-frame clones here, not all; method: immunoSEQ multiplex PCR. The sample consists of 25,000 to 35,000 clones, about 59% of them appearing once. Study-wide results and limits: Unsorted bulk genomic DNA sequencing lacked pairing and functional marker data. Tumors had roughly 2.5-fold higher T cell density than normal breast.

CDR1 is SEHNR, CDR2 FQNEAQ, per germline (reference sequence). Between the trimmed V and J ends, which lost 5 bases and 3 bases, there was a span of 13 bases. The length of the CDR3 is 15 residues. A word on this clone: Its antigen is unidentified.

This TCR was recovered from a person between 50 and 60 years old with breast cancer. The V and J genes are TRBV7-9 and TRBJ2-2; D perhaps matches TRBD2 (5 bases). Input material: breast tumor tissue. The CDR3 loop reads CASSQAGSHTGELFF. CDR3 bases: TGTGCCAGCAGCCAGGCGGGCTCGCACACCGGGGAGCTGTTTTTT.